Below are 30 T cell receptor beta chains sequenced from a single sample in a study of T cells in Graves' hyperthyroidism and ophthalmopathy. Regions amplified from RNA transcripts were the TCR beta CDR3 regions. The TCR CDR3 first-round RT-PCR relied on the HTBI primer set. Each CDR3 protein gets one entry after TCRdb re-called the multiplex PCR reads with MiXCR. Of just over 550,000 distinct CDR3 sequences detected, roughly 50% appear once; the ten largest clones hold 8.2%. The specimen sequenced was peripheral blood or thyroid tissue (not recorded which). These receptor sequences come from a woman under 30 with Graves' hyperthyroidism.

This clonotype has at least ten counts. The rearrangement links TRBV9 to TRBJ1-2; tentative D call: TRBD1 (5 bases). The CDR3 is 13 amino acids. V lost 3 bases to trimming and J lost 6 bases, with 12 bases between them. Per germline, CDR1 SGDLS and CDR2 YYNGEE. This CDR3 is CASSGRLGHGYTF. The CDR3, as DNA: TGTGCCAGCAGCGGACGGTTGGGGCATGGCTACACCTTC.

This chain joins TRBV10-3 and TRBJ2-5; TRBD2 matches at 9 bases. Germline V gives CDR1 ENHRY, CDR2 SYGVKD. The junction had 12 bases not matched to a gene; V was cut back by 11 bases and J by 5 bases. The CDR3 covers 14 residues. The chain's CDR3 is CASSPGGRAETQYF. In DNA form, the CDR3 reads TGTGCCTCCTCCCCGGGCGGGAGGGCCGAGACCCAGTACTTC.

This clonotype has at least ten counts. The genes are TRBV9 and TRBJ1-1; D is ambiguous. CDR1 and CDR2 (germline): SGDLS, YYNGEE. The CDR3 spans 14 residues. V lost 0 bases to trimming and J lost 1 base, with 7 bases between them. Written as DNA, the CDR3 is TGTGCCAGCAGCGTAGCCGAGGGGAACACTGAAGCTTTCTTT. Translating gives CASSVAEGNTEAFF.

The CDR3 DNA reads TGCAGCAATCCGGGAAACACGGACACTGAAGCTTTCTTT. Its translation: CSNPGNTDTEAFF. This sequence joins TRBV29-1 and TRBJ1-1; D not certain. The germline V gene has CDR1 SQVTM and CDR2 ANQGSEA. Trimming cost V 8 bases and J 3 bases, with 16 bases left between them. The length of the CDR3 is 13 residues.

This chain joins TRBV2 and TRBJ1-5; 9 positions agree with TRBD1. V was pared by 6 bases and J by 8 bases, with 14 bases of the junction left unmatched. The germline gives CDR1 SNHLY, CDR2 FYNNEI. CDR3 size: 16 residues. The CDR3 loop is CASRVDRGDREEPQHF. Here the CDR3 DNA reads TGTGCCAGCAGAGTCGACAGGGGGGACAGGGAAGAGCCCCAGCATTTT.

J is TRBJ1-2 and V is TRBV2; maybe TRBD1 (5 bases). The CDR3 is made up of 14 amino acids. Trimming cost V 5 bases and J 4 bases, with 14 bases left between them. Germline V gives CDR1 SNHLY, CDR2 FYNNEI. This CDR3 is CASSPRGFSYGYTF. The CDR3 nucleotides are TGTGCCAGCAGTCCGAGGGGTTTTTCCTATGGCTACACCTTC.

The gene calls are TRBV9 and TRBJ2-6; tentatively, D is TRBD2 (6 bases). The CDR3 has 14 amino acids. V dropped 7 bases and J dropped 4 bases, with 12 bases sitting between them. Germline V CDR1 and CDR2: SGDLS, YYNGEE. The CDR3 DNA follows: TGTGCCAGCGCGGGGTTCTCCGGGGCCAACGTCCTGACTTTC. Translating gives CASAGFSGANVLTF.

A word on this clonotype: An end of the junction does not agree with germline; a read error may underlie this. The chain has TRBV9 and TRBJ2-5; TRBD1 or TRBD2 may be the D gene (6 bases each). The germline gives CDR1 SGDLS, CDR2 YYNGEE. The CDR3 has 15 residues. DNA of the CDR3: TGTGCCAGCGGCGTAAGAGGACTACAGGGAGAGACCCAGTACTTC. It is translated as CASGVRGLQGETQYF.

The gene calls are TRBV24-1 and TRBJ1-2; D is ambiguous. The germline V gene has CDR1 KGHDR and CDR2 SFDVKD. Trimming removed 7 bases from V and 2 bases from J, with 7 bases in between. This CDR3 has 12 amino acids. Here the CDR3 DNA reads TGTGCCACCAGGGTACCGAACTATGGCTACACCTTC. It translates to CATRVPNYGYTF.

This clonotype was seen a single time. The genes are TRBV6-5 and TRBJ2-7, with TRBD1 matching 9 bases. Losses at the gene ends were 2 bases for V and 4 bases for J; bases not matched to a gene: 6. Germline V lookup: CDR1 MNHEY, CDR2 SVGAGI. The CDR3 is 15 amino acids. The CDR3 sequence is CASSYTGTGHYEQYF. Here the CDR3 DNA reads TGTGCCAGCAGTTACACCGGGACAGGGCATTACGAGCAGTACTTC.

Details on this clonotype: The junction does not match germline at one end; this may be a read error. This chain joins TRBV7-6 and TRBJ1-4, with unresolved D. Per germline, CDR1 SGHVS and CDR2 FNYEAQ. The CDR3 spans 15 residues. The CDR3 nucleotides are TGCGCCAGCAGCCAAGGACCTACGGGAGGTGAAAAACTGTTTTTT. It encodes CASSQGPTGGEKLFF. Using reference TRBV7-6 and TRBJ1-4 for the parts outside the CDR3, the full variable domain is GAGVSQSPRYKVTKRGQDVALRCDPISGHVSLYWYRQALGQGPEFLTYFNYEAQQDKSGLPNDRFSAERPEGSISTLTIQRTEQRDSAMYRCASSQGPTGGEKLFFGSGTQLSVL.

This chain joins TRBV7-2 and TRBJ2-2; 11 bases are a match to TRBD1. The V and J ends lost 4 bases and 5 bases, in that order; junction bases with no gene match: 6. CDR3 size: 16 residues. CDR1 and CDR2 from the germline V gene are SGHTA and FQGNSA. CDR3: CASSSYRDRGTGELFF. For the CDR3, the DNA is TGTGCCAGCAGCTCATACCGGGACAGGGGGACCGGGGAGCTGTTTTTT.

V and J are TRBV2 and TRBJ1-6; D call uncertain. In germline, CDR1 is SNHLY, CDR2 FYNNEI. V was pared by 10 bases and J by 8 bases, with 9 bases between. The CDR3 runs 11 residues. In DNA form, the CDR3 reads TGTGCCACCCCCGGGGATTCACCCCTCCACTTT. Its protein product is CATPGDSPLHF.

The chain uses TRBV15 and TRBJ2-5; the match to TRBD1 covers 7 bases. The germline CDR1 and CDR2 sequences are LNHNV and YYDKDF (reference sequence). The CDR3 extends over 17 amino acids. The junction had 9 bases not matched to a gene; V was cut back by 1 base and J by 1 base. In DNA, the CDR3 is TGTGCCACCAGCAGAGGAGACAGGGCTCTCGGCCAAGAGACCCAGTACTTC. It is translated as CATSRGDRALGQETQYF.

The chain recombines TRBV2 with TRBJ2-7; weak D call: TRBD2 (6 bases). V dropped 3 bases and J dropped 1 base, with 13 bases sitting between them. The CDR3 extends over 15 amino acids. CDR1 and CDR2 from the germline V gene are SNHLY and FYNNEI. For the CDR3, the DNA is TGTGCCAGCAGTGAGGAGGGTATGGAGTCCTACGAGCAGTACTTC. Its translation: CASSEEGMESYEQYF.

This clonotype came up many times. The chain is built from TRBV7-2 and TRBJ2-7; D ambiguous. Trimming cost V 6 bases and J 2 bases, with 11 bases left between them. The CDR3 is made up of 13 amino acids. Germline assignment: CDR1 SGHTA and CDR2 FQGNSA. CDR3 DNA: TGTGCCAGCAGTCCGGGCAGAACCTACGAGCAGTACTTC. It translates to CASSPGRTYEQYF.

This clonotype was observed a handful of times. This chain uses TRBV7-7 with TRBJ2-3; maybe TRBD2 (6 bases). V gave up 5 bases and J gave up 3 bases, with 12 bases separating them. The CDR3 spans 14 residues. Per germline, CDR1 SSHAT and CDR2 FNYEAQ (reference sequence). The CDR3 is CASSAGRITDTQYF. CDR3 nucleotides: TGTGCCAGCAGCGCGGGACGTATTACAGATACGCAGTATTTT.

This clonotype was found once. This chain uses TRBV10-3 with TRBJ1-2; TRBD1 is a possible D gene (5 bases). The germline V gene has CDR1 ENHRY and CDR2 SYGVKD. The CDR3 runs to 13 residues. Trimming left V 8 bases short and J 5 bases short, with 15 bases between. CDR3 residues: CAIRQSNSYGYTF. As DNA, the CDR3 is TGTGCCATCCGACAGTCAAACTCATATGGCTACACCTTC.

This clonotype was detected only a few times. The CDR3 sequence: CASSQTGVLQETQYF. Written as DNA, the CDR3 is TGCGCCAGCAGCCAAACAGGGGTCCTACAAGAGACCCAGTACTTC. The chain has TRBV4-1 and TRBJ2-5, with 7 bases identical to TRBD1. Germline CDR1 and CDR2: MGHRA and YSYEKL. The CDR3 length is 15 residues. V shed 2 bases and J 2 bases; nucleotides not matched to a gene: 5.

The V and J genes are TRBV9 and TRBJ1-2; D might be TRBD1 (6 bases). CDR1 and CDR2 (germline): SGDLS, YYNGEE. Between the trimmed V and J ends, which lost 3 bases and 6 bases, there was a span of 12 bases. This CDR3 is built from 13 residues. The CDR3 here is CASSGPGHNGYTF. CDR3 sequence (DNA): TGTGCCAGCAGCGGACCGGGACATAATGGCTACACCTTC. Full variable domain (missing parts from reference TRBV9 and TRBJ1-2): DSGVTQTPKHLITATGQRVTLRCSPRSGDLSVYWYQQSLDQGLQFLIQYYNGEERAKGNILERFSAQQFPDLHSELNLSSLELGDSALYFCASSGPGHNGYTFGSGTRLTVV.

The J gene is TRBJ1-5, the V gene TRBV6-6; tentatively, D is TRBD1 (6 bases). CDR1 is MNHNY, CDR2 SVGAGI, per germline (reference sequence). V lost 6 bases and J lost 1, with 10 bases in between. The CDR3 sequence is 14 residues long. In nucleotides, the CDR3 is TGTGCCAGCAGGGGAGGACAGAGCAATCAGCCCCAGCATTTT. This translates into CASRGGQSNQPQHF.

The chain combines TRBV15 with TRBJ2-5; D gene unclear. The germline V gene has CDR1 LNHNV and CDR2 YYDKDF (reference sequence). Trimming shortened V by 0 bases and J by 9 bases, and 17 bases separated the two germline ends. There are 15 residues in the CDR3. Here the CDR3 DNA reads TGTGCCACCAGCAGAGATGGCAGCCACAATCAGCCCCAGTACTTC. It yields the protein CATSRDGSHNQPQYF.

In regard to this clonotype: One end of the junction varies from germline; a read error may be responsible. This chain joins TRBV7-7 and TRBJ1-2; D is perhaps TRBD1 (5 bases). The CDR3 spans 15 residues. Germline CDR1 and CDR2: SSHAT and FNYEAQ (reference sequence). In DNA form, the CDR3 reads TGCGCCAGCAGCCAAGTCGGCAGGGAAGTCTATGGCTACACCTTC. It yields the protein CASSQVGREVYGYTF.

The chain uses TRBV10-3 and TRBJ1-1; D is undetermined. V was shortened by 2 bases and J by 2 bases, with 6 bases between the two germline ends. The CDR3 is made up of 13 amino acids. Germline V gene sequence: CDR1 ENHRY, CDR2 SYGVKD. CDR3 region: CAISETRNTEAFF. The DNA of the CDR3 is TGTGCCATCAGTGAGACACGAAACACTGAAGCTTTCTTT.

This clonotype occurred many times. The V and J genes are TRBV2 and TRBJ1-3, with no clear D. Trimming took off 4 bases at V and 2 bases at J, with 6 bases between the two ends. Germline loops: CDR1 SNHLY, CDR2 FYNNEI. This CDR3 has 13 amino acids. CDR3 in DNA: TGTGCCAGCAGTGGCTTGCCTGGAAACACCATATATTTT. It encodes CASSGLPGNTIYF.

The V gene is TRBV4-3, the J gene TRBJ2-7, with TRBD2 as a possible D gene (5 bases). From germline, CDR1 is LGHNA and CDR2 YSLEER. V was trimmed by 0 bases and J by 6 bases, leaving 15 bases between them. This CDR3 has 15 residues. CDR3 sequence reads: CASSQDQRGSVEQYF. DNA for the CDR3: TGCGCCAGCAGCCAAGATCAACGGGGTTCGGTCGAGCAGTACTTC.

The V gene is TRBV7-7, the J gene TRBJ2-7; no clear D. CDR1 and CDR2 (germline): SSHAT, FNYEAQ (reference sequence). The V and J ends lost 8 bases and 0 bases respectively, with 14 bases between them. The CDR3 length is 14 residues. The CDR3 is CASYLDMSSYEQYF. Written as DNA, the CDR3 is TGTGCCAGCTACTTAGATATGAGCTCCTACGAGCAGTACTTC.

The V gene is TRBV24-1, the J gene TRBJ1-5, with D perhaps TRBD1 (6 bases). In germline, CDR1 is KGHDR, CDR2 SFDVKD. Trimming took off 4 bases at V and 6 bases at J, with 12 bases between the two ends. The CDR3 loop spans 14 amino acids. The CDR3 loop reads CATSERGARQPQHF. CDR3 in DNA: TGTGCCACCAGTGAACGGGGGGCACGTCAGCCCCAGCATTTT.

As regards this clonotype: A read error is possible here, since a much larger clone lies one base away. DNA of the CDR3: TGCAGTGCTAGCCTCGCGGCGGCACAAGGGACCCAGTACTTC. This sequence encodes CSASLAAAQGTQYF. The V and J genes are TRBV20-1 and TRBJ2-5, with no clear D. The CDR3 length is 14 residues. CDR1 and CDR2 (germline): DFQATT, SNEGSKA (reference sequence).

This clonotype has a handful of counts. The rearrangement joins TRBV7-9 to TRBJ2-7; D is unclear. The CDR3 extends over 15 amino acids. In germline, CDR1 is SEHNR, CDR2 FQNEAQ (reference sequence). The V end lost 3 bases, the J end lost 0 bases, and 12 bases lay between the germline ends. CDR3 sequence reads: CASSFSEAFSYEQYF. In DNA form, the CDR3 reads TGTGCCAGCAGCTTTTCTGAGGCTTTCTCCTACGAGCAGTACTTC.